This T cell receptor (beta chain) originates from a study of T cell responses to AZD1222 COVID-19 vaccine. Study-level background: Second-dose intervals near 4 or 12 weeks were combined. General observations from the study: Most donors were white British and more were female, and clonal diversity was possibly underestimated.

TCRdb keeps only in-frame clones here, not all; method: immunoSEQ multiplex PCR. The sample records under 150,000 clones, 92% being singletons. V lost 5 bases, J lost 0 bases, and 4 bases lay in between. The CDR3 has 13 residues. Germline loops: CDR1 SEHNR, CDR2 FQNEAQ (reference sequence). A note on this clone: What it binds is not known.

J is TRBJ1-4 and V is TRBV7-9, with no clear D. The material sequenced was peripheral blood, taken on day 0 of AZD1222 vaccination. The receptor was isolated from an adult in good health. The CDR3 region is CASSLTTNEKLFF. The CDR3 DNA follows: TGTGCCAGCAGCCTGACAACTAATGAAAAACTGTTTTTT.